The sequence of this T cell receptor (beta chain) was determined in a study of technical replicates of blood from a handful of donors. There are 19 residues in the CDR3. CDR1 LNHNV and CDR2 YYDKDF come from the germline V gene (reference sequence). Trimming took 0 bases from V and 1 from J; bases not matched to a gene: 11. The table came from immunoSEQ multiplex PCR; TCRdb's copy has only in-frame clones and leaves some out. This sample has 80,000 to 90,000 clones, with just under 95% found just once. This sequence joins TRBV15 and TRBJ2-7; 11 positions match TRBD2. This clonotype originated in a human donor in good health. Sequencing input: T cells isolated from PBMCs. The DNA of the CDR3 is TGTGCCACCAGCAGAGATATTTTTCAGGGACTAGCGGTATCCTACGAGCAGTACTTC. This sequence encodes CATSRDIFQGLAVSYEQYF.